Presented here are 5 T cell receptor beta chains from one specimen sequenced in a study of cytomegalovirus exposure and HLA in healthy donors. Only in-frame clones appear in the TCRdb table, and some are missing; sequencing was by immunoSEQ multiplex PCR. This table holds fewer than 150,000 clones, approximately 89% found once. Sequenced input: PBMCs. Receptors were obtained from a man in his late teens or twenties in good health and CMV-seronegative.

This clone was picked up one time. The chain carries TRBV7-6 and TRBJ1-1; no clear D. V was clipped by 3 bases and J by 0 bases, with 14 bases between them. This CDR3 has 16 residues. The germline CDR1 and CDR2 sequences are SGHVS and FNYEAQ. DNA of the CDR3: TGTGCCAGCAGCTTGAGGGAAGCGATTATGAACACTGAAGCTTTCTTT. It is translated as CASSLREAIMNTEAFF. Supplemented by reference TRBV7-6 and TRBJ1-1, the full variable domain reads GAGVSQSPRYKVTKRGQDVALRCDPISGHVSLYWYRQALGQGPEFLTYFNYEAQQDKSGLPNDRFSAERPEGSISTLTIQRTEQRDSAMYRCASSLREAIMNTEAFFGQGTRLTVV.

This sequence joins TRBV5-6 and TRBJ1-4; a possible D gene is TRBD1 (6 bases). The V end was cut by 0 bases, the J end by 3 bases, with 9 bases between. The germline V gene encodes CDR1 SGHDT and CDR2 YYEEEE. This CDR3 is built from 15 residues. The CDR3 sequence: CASSLGQVANEKLFF. The CDR3 region has the DNA TGTGCCAGCAGCTTGGGACAGGTTGCTAATGAAAAACTGTTTTTT.

The chain joins TRBV6-5 to TRBJ1-5; D gene unclear. Trimming pared 4 bases from V and 1 base from J, leaving 8 bases between. The CDR3 loop spans 14 amino acids. CDR1 is MNHEY and CDR2 is SVGAGI in the germline V gene. Here the CDR3 DNA reads TGTGCCAGCAGTTTACGAGAAAGCAATCAGCCCCAGCATTTT. Protein product: CASSLRESNQPQHF.

There are a few counts of this clone. The gene calls are TRBV30 and TRBJ1-6; D ambiguous. The CDR3 runs to 15 residues. The V end lost 4 bases, the J end lost 10 bases, and 20 bases lay between the germline ends. The V gene's germline CDR1 is GTSNPN and CDR2 SVGIG (reference sequence). The CDR3 coding sequence is TGTGCCTGGAACCCGGGCGGCAGGCGGGGATCACCCCTCCACTTT. Residues: CAWNPGGRRGSPLHF. Based on the CDR3 plus reference TRBV30 and TRBJ1-6, the full variable domain is SQTIHQWPATLVQPVGSPLSLECTVEGTSNPNLYWYRQAAGRGLQLLFYSVGIGQISSEVPQNLSASRPQDRQFILSSKKLLLSDSGFYLCAWNPGGRRGSPLHFGNGTRLTVT.

This clone has a single count. The CDR3 reads CASSLRLAGSIGDRYNEQFF. CDR3 in DNA: TGTGCCAGCAGCTTACGGCTAGCGGGCTCCATTGGAGATCGGTACAATGAGCAGTTCTTC. The chain has TRBV7-7 and TRBJ2-1; 8 bases align to TRBD2. The CDR3 runs 20 residues. V shed 2 bases and J 4 bases; nucleotides not matched to a gene: 19. In germline, CDR1 is SSHAT, CDR2 FNYEAQ (reference sequence).